This TCR beta chain stems from a study of blood T cell repertoires in COVID-19. Background on the study: COVID-19 samples from acute and convalescent phases originated in the United States, Italy and Spain. Sources were T cells, B-cell-depleted T cells, or PBMCs; the material itself was cDNA or gDNA.

Per the authors' pipeline: Reference gene primer amplification yielded estimated nucleated cell counts. Libraries were prepared by immunoSEQ multiplex PCR; TCRdb keeps only in-frame clonotypes and omits some of them. From that table come the V and J calls and clone size; the DNA was used to work out D and trimming. The sample has about 14,000 clones, 80% to 90% seen once; the top ten hold 5.4%. Trimming took 3 bases from V and 3 from J; bases not matched to a gene: 5. CDR3 length equals 15 residues. Germline V gives CDR1 SGDLS, CDR2 YYNGEE. V usage is TRBV9 and J usage is TRBJ2-7, with TRBD2 matching 11 bases. Sequencing input: peripheral blood. This clonotype was sampled from a human donor in a cohort sampled during active COVID-19. CDR3 sequence reads: CASSATSGTFYEQYF. CDR3 in DNA: TGTGCCAGCAGCGCGACTAGCGGGACTTTCTACGAGCAGTACTTC.